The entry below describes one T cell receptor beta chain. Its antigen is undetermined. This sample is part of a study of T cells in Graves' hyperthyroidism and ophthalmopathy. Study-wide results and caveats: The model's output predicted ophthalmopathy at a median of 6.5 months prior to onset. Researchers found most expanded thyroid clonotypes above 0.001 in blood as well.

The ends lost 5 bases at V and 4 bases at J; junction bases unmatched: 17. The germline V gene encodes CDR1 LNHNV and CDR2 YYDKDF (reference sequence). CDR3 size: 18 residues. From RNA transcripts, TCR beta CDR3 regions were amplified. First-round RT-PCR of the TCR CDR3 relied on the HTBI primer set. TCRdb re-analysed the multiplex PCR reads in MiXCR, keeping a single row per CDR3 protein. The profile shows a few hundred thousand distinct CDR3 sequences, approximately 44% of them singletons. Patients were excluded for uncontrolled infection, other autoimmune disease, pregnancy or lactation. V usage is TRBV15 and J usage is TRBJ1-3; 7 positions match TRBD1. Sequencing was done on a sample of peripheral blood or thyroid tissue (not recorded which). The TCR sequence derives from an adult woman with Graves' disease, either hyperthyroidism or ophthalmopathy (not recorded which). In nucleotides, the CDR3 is TGTGCCACCAGCCCGGGGGGCGTACAGGGGTTACTAGGAAACACCATATATTTT. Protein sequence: CATSPGGVQGLLGNTIYF.